This T cell receptor (beta chain) was observed in a study of blood T cell repertoires in COVID-19. Study overall: Samples of COVID-19 (acute and convalescent) were obtained from the United States, Italy and Spain. T cells, B-cell-depleted T cells, or PBMCs supplied cDNA or gDNA.

In the original workflow: Amplification of reference gene primers provided the estimated nucleated cell counts. The table came from immunoSEQ multiplex PCR; TCRdb's copy has only in-frame clones and leaves some out. Clone size and the V and J calls come from that table; the DNA yielded D and trimming. The table shows more than 200,000 clones, with 80% to 85% occurring only once. CDR1 and CDR2 from the germline V gene are LGHNT and FRNRAP. V gave up 0 bases and J gave up 4 bases; unmatched junction bases: 3. CDR3 length: 15 amino acids. The sequence was collected from a man aged 60-69 years with acute or convalescent COVID-19. The gene calls are TRBV12-5 and TRBJ1-2, with 9 bases lining up with TRBD1. The sample comprised peripheral blood. The CDR3 here is CASGLVQGASYGYTF. CDR3 in DNA: TGTGCTAGTGGTTTGGTACAGGGGGCTTCCTATGGCTACACCTTC.